This T cell receptor (beta chain) was recovered during a study of T cell changes during pregnancy in multiple sclerosis. The table came from immunoSEQ multiplex PCR; TCRdb's copy has only in-frame clones and leaves some out. The sample lists just under 50,000 clones; roughly nine tenths were seen once. The CDR3 extends over 11 amino acids. CDR1 and CDR2 (germline): SGHRS, YFSETQ. V lost 4 bases to trimming and J lost 7 bases, with 6 bases between them. This TCR was recovered from a female donor with multiple sclerosis, enrolled in a pregnancy study. The material sequenced was CD8+ T cells from peripheral blood mononuclear cells, taken after pregnancy. This sequence joins TRBV5-1 and TRBJ2-1; no clear D. The CDR3 protein is CASSNLNEQFF. In nucleotides, the CDR3 is TGCGCCAGCAGCAACCTAAATGAGCAGTTCTTC.